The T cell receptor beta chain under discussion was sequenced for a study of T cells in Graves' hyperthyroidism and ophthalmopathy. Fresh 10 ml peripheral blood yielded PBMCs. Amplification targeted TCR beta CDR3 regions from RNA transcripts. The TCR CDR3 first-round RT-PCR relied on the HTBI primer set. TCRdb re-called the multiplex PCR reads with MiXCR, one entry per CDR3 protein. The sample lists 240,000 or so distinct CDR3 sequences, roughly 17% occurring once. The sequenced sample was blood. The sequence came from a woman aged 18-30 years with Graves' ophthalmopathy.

CDR3 DNA: TGCAGTGCTAGTCTCTGGAGGGGACTAGCGGGGGGGCTTGAGACCCAGTACTTC. It is translated as CSASLWRGLAGGLETQYF. This chain connects TRBV20-1 to TRBJ2-5; 16 bases line up with TRBD2. J gave up 5 bases and V 3 bases, and 12 bases lay outside the gene matches. The CDR3 extends over 18 amino acids. Germline CDR1 reads DFQATT; CDR2 reads SNEGSKA (reference sequence).